The 7 T cell receptor beta chains presented below share a single source sample, sequenced in a study of cytomegalovirus exposure and HLA in healthy donors. Researchers ran the PCR with 60 Vbeta and 13 Jbeta primers. The assay was immunoSEQ multiplex PCR, and TCRdb's table has in-frame clones only and misses some. The sample gives 180,000 or so clones, approximately 86% of which show up once; approximately 0.31% is in the top ten. The sequenced material came from PBMCs. Source of these receptors: a young woman in good health and CMV-seronegative.

This chain joins TRBV7-8 and TRBJ2-5, with D perhaps matching TRBD2 (5 bases). The J call may not be correct, given that the DNA end is closer to TRBJ2-7. Germline V lookup: CDR1 SGHVS, CDR2 FQNEAQ. There are 16 residues in the CDR3. For the CDR3, the DNA is TGTGCCAGCAGCCCGACTACGAGCACTAGGGACTACGAGCAGTACTTC. Translation gives CASSPTTSTRDYEQYF.

The chain links TRBV5-6 to TRBJ1-2; D is unclear. Germline CDR1 SGHDT, CDR2 YYEEEE. The germline V and J ends were trimmed by 4 bases and 2 bases, with 9 bases remaining between them. The CDR3 has 13 amino acids. As DNA, the CDR3 is TGTGCCAGCAGCCCCCAGGAAAACTATGGCTACACCTTC. Its protein product is CASSPQENYGYTF.

This chain connects TRBV6-5 to TRBJ2-5; 9 bases fit TRBD2. The CDR3 covers 16 residues. Germline V lookup: CDR1 MNHEY, CDR2 SVGAGI. The V and J ends lost 0 bases and 4 bases, in that order; junction bases with no gene match: 6. CDR3 nucleotide sequence: TGTGCCAGCAGTTACTCGCGGGGGGGGGCCCGAGAGACCCAGTACTTC. Its protein is CASSYSRGGARETQYF.

The sample holds one count of this clone. V is TRBV27 and J is TRBJ2-2, with 8 bases aligning to TRBD2. The germline gives CDR1 MNHEY, CDR2 SMNVEV (reference sequence). CDR3 length equals 16 residues. Trimming at V came to 5 bases and at J to 4 bases, leaving 9 bases not matched to a gene. In nucleotides, the CDR3 is TGTGCCAGCAGTCCGACGACTAGCGTGAGCACCGGGGAGCTGTTTTTT. Translated: CASSPTTSVSTGELFF.

The chain joins TRBV11-2 to TRBJ1-4, with D possibly TRBD1 on 6 matching bases. There are 18 residues in the CDR3. Deletions cut 5 bases from V and 3 bases from J, with 22 bases between. Germline loops: CDR1 SGHAT, CDR2 FQNNGV. The CDR3 DNA follows: TGTGCCAGCAGCCCCCACCGGAGCACAGGGCCGGCTAATGAAAAACTGTTTTTT. Translation: CASSPHRSTGPANEKLFF.

The V and J genes are TRBV21-1 and TRBJ1-3; the DNA was not compared with TRBD1, the D call given in the table. TRBV21-1 is a pseudogene. The CDR3 consists of 16 residues. This chain's CDR3 is CASSKGGRTSGNTIYF. Written as DNA, the CDR3 is TGTGCCAGCAGCAAAGGTGGGCGTACCTCTGGAAACACCATATATTTT.

Comments on this clone: Distinct nucleotide sequences in the sample also encode this CDR3. This chain connects TRBV5-1 to TRBJ2-1, with 8 nucleotides matching TRBD2. CDR3 length: 15 amino acids. Germline V gene sequence: CDR1 SGHRS, CDR2 YFSETQ. J was trimmed by 0 bases and V by 2 bases; bases with no gene match: 1. CDR3 bases: TGCGCCAGCAGCTTTAGCGGGGACTCCTACAATGAGCAGTTCTTC. Protein product: CASSFSGDSYNEQFF.